A single sample gave rise to the 11 T cell receptor beta chains below, sequenced in a study of human T cells and chemical hapten exposure. From the RACE reads, TCRdb called clonotypes with MiXCR, one entry per CDR3 protein. The repertoire holds approximately 350,000 distinct CDR3 sequences, just under 6.5% seen once, with more than 5.5% in the top ten. The sample's time point: patch test 2, 6 weeks after DPC sensitization. The treatment was: therapeutic diphenylcyclopropenone sensitization with weekly scalp DPC. This specimen consisted of whole blood, obtained in connection with sensitization to the hapten diphenylcyclopropenone (DPC). The origin of the receptors is a woman under 30 with alopecia areata. Some clones in this sample may be carry-over from other donors' samples.

This clonotype was detected ten times or more. The chain employs TRBV7-6 and TRBJ1-6; D not resolved. Looked up from germline, CDR1 is SGHVS and CDR2 is FNYEAQ. This CDR3 region has 14 residues. The V end lost 5 bases, the J end lost 5 bases, and 10 bases lay between the germline ends. The CDR3 coding sequence is TGTGCCAGCAGCCGGGAGGCTCATAATTCACCCCTCCACTTT. Protein: CASSREAHNSPLHF.

The sample holds a few counts of this clonotype. The chain combines TRBV12-5 with TRBJ2-7; the D call may be TRBD1 or TRBD2 (5 bases each). The CDR3 extends over 15 amino acids. V lost 2 bases, J lost 7 bases, and 18 bases lay in between. Looked up from germline, CDR1 is LGHNT and CDR2 is FRNRAP. CDR3 region: CASGLQDIRTGEQYF. The CDR3 DNA reads TGTGCTAGTGGTTTGCAGGACATCCGGACGGGGGAGCAGTACTTC.

This clonotype came up a few times. V usage is TRBV7-9 and J usage is TRBJ1-2, with D hard to call. Trimming took off 1 base at V and 3 bases at J, with 9 bases between the two ends. Looked up from germline, CDR1 is SEHNR and CDR2 is FQNEAQ (reference sequence). The CDR3 sequence is 14 residues long. CDR3 coding DNA: TGTGCCAGCAGCTTAGTTGAGCTCCACTATGGCTACACCTTC. Residues: CASSLVELHYGYTF.

This clonotype has ten or more counts. This chain joins TRBV5-1 and TRBJ1-1; D not resolved. With 0 bases removed from V and 0 bases from J, the gap between germline ends came to 9 bases. Germline assignment: CDR1 SGHRS and CDR2 YFSETQ. This CDR3 has 15 residues. Here the CDR3 DNA reads TGCGCCAGCAGCTTGGCCAGAAACATGAACACTGAAGCTTTCTTT. Translated, it gives CASSLARNMNTEAFF. Complete variable domain (other parts from reference TRBV5-1 and TRBJ1-1): KAGVTQTPRYLIKTRGQQVTLSCSPISGHRSVSWYQQTPGQGLQFLFEYFSETQRNKGNFPGRFSGRQFSNSRSEMNVSTLELGDSALYLCASSLARNMNTEAFFGQGTRLTVV.

The table lists this clonotype with many counts. A much larger clone lies one base from this, so it may be a read error. The chain joins TRBV6-4 to TRBJ2-2; no clear D gene. This CDR3 has 13 residues. Trimming cost V 2 bases and J 3 bases, with 4 bases left between them. CDR1 MRHNA and CDR2 SNTAGT come from the germline V gene. In DNA form, the CDR3 reads TGTGCCAGCAGTGACAGGGACACCGGGGAGCTGTTTTTT. Translated, it gives CASSDRDTGELFF.

The J gene is TRBJ1-2, the V gene TRBV27; weak D call: TRBD1 (5 bases). CDR1 is MNHEY, CDR2 SMNVEV, per germline (reference sequence). The CDR3 is 13 amino acids. Trimming took off 6 bases at V and 8 bases at J, with 16 bases between the two ends. CDR3 sequence reads: CASRSRQSDGYTF. DNA for the CDR3: TGTGCCAGCAGATCAAGACAGTCGGACGGCTACACCTTC.

The chain has TRBV20-1 and TRBJ2-5; TRBD2 aligns across 9 bases. Germline trimming cut 0 bases from V and 5 bases from J; bases unmatched to any gene: 7. The CDR3 extends over 15 amino acids. Germline V gives CDR1 DFQATT, CDR2 SNEGSKA (reference sequence). CDR3 coding DNA: TGCAGTGCTAGAGATAATGCTAGCGGGGTTGAGACCCAGTACTTC. Protein: CSARDNASGVETQYF.

This clonotype showed up just a few times. This CDR3 is CASSLGRLTLSGELFF. The CDR3 DNA is TGTGCCAGCAGTTTGGGTCGCCTAACCCTCTCGGGGGAGCTGTTTTTT. The chain uses TRBV12-3 or TRBV12-4 and TRBJ2-2, with D unclear. The CDR3 is made up of 16 amino acids. Trimming removed 3 bases from V and 8 bases from J, with 19 bases in between.

J is TRBJ2-3 and V is TRBV7-9; weak D call: TRBD1 (5 bases). Deletions cut 7 bases from V and 4 bases from J, with 18 bases between. The germline gives CDR1 SEHNR, CDR2 FQNEAQ (reference sequence). The CDR3 loop spans 15 amino acids. The CDR3 is CASTPGNQGADTQYF. In DNA form, the CDR3 reads TGTGCCAGCACCCCAGGGAACCAAGGTGCAGATACGCAGTATTTT. The entire variable domain, with the rest obtained from reference TRBV7-9 and TRBJ2-3, is as follows: DTGVSQNPRHKITKRGQNVTFRCDPISEHNRLYWYRQTLGQGPEFLTYFQNEAQLEKSRLLSDRFSAERPKGSFSTLEIQRTEQGDSAMYLCASTPGNQGADTQYFGPGTRLTVL.

The chain employs TRBV7-2 and TRBJ2-2, with a weak D call TRBD2 (6 bases). CDR3 length: 15 residues. Trimming removed 0 bases from V and 3 bases from J, with 8 bases in between. Germline lookup yields CDR1 SGHTA and CDR2 FQGNSA. CDR3 loop: CASSLAGTYTGELFF. CDR3 DNA: TGTGCCAGCAGCTTAGCCGGGACTTACACCGGGGAGCTGTTTTTT.

This chain connects TRBV12-3 or TRBV12-4 to TRBJ2-5; 14 bases are shared with TRBD2. V was clipped by 4 bases and J by 4 bases; unmatched bases: 8. CDR3 length: 17 residues. This chain's CDR3 is CASSSPTSGGASETQYF. The CDR3 DNA follows: TGTGCCAGCAGTTCTCCGACTAGCGGGGGGGCGTCAGAGACCCAGTACTTC.